This T cell receptor beta chain was profiled in a study of cytomegalovirus exposure and HLA in healthy donors. Whole-study context: A data release that came early held tens of millions of unique TCRs from HLA-typed donors.

Remarks on this clone: Its target is not known.

Study-wide results and limits: Prediction of most subjects' HLA-A and HLA-B alleles by TCR beta sequences was reportedly accurate.

Trimming cost V 5 bases and J 8 bases, with 10 bases left between them. Germline V CDR1 and CDR2: LNHDA, SQIVND (reference sequence). This CDR3 has 12 amino acids. PCR used 60 Vbeta primers and 13 Jbeta primers. TCRdb's table, derived via immunoSEQ multiplex PCR, lists solely in-frame clones and lacks some. The sample records approximately 150,000 clones, over 70% being singletons. Material: PBMCs. The chain couples TRBV19 to TRBJ1-5; D unresolved. The clonotype was recovered from a male donor in good health and CMV-seropositive. The CDR3 nucleotides are TGTGCCAGTAGTGTCTTCGGGGAGCCCCAGCATTTT. Its translation is CASSVFGEPQHF.